This T cell receptor beta chain was found in a study of T cell responses to AZD1222 COVID-19 vaccine. Broader study findings: Across spike, vaccine-associated CD4 TCRs were found, dominant at 160-218 and 743-854. A mostly white British donor set with more females was recruited, and clonal diversity was possibly underestimated.

As to this clone: The antigen is not known.

Clones were sequenced by immunoSEQ multiplex PCR, and TCRdb holds only the in-frame ones, with some missing. The table lists about 120,000 clones, around 92% of them singletons, with more than 13% in the top ten. This receptor was obtained from an adult in good health. Sequences were derived from peripheral blood, sampled on day 0 of AZD1222 vaccination.

CDR3 DNA sequence: TGTGCCAGTAGCACTCAATTTCCAGGACGGAACAATCAGCCCCAGCATTTT. This codes for CASSTQFPGRNNQPQHF. The chain joins TRBV19 to TRBJ1-5; D not resolved. The CDR3 covers 17 residues. Germline V gives CDR1 LNHDA, CDR2 SQIVND (reference sequence). V was clipped by 6 bases and J by 3 bases, with 21 bases between them.